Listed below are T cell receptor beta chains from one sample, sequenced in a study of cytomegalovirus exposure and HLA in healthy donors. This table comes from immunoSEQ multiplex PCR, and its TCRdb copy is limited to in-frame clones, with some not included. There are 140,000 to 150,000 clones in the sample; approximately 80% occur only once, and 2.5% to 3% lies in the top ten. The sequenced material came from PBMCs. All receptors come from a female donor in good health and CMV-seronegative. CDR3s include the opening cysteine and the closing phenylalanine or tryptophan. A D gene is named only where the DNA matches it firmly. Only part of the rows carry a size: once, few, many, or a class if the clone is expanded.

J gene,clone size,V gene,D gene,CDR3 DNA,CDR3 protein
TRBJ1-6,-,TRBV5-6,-,TGTGCCAGCAGCTTGGCCGGACAGAATTCACCCCTCCACTTT,CASSLAGQNSPLHF
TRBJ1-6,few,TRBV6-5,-,TGTGCCAGCAGACGGACTAATAATTCACCCCTCCACTTT,CASRRTNNSPLHF
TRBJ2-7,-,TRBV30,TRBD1,TGTGCCGTGGGACAGAACCACGAGCAGTACTTC,CAVGQNHEQYF
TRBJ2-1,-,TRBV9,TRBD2,TGTGCCAGCAGCGCCGGACTAGCGGGGGGGAAGAGGGATGAGCAGTTCTTC,CASSAGLAGGKRDEQFF
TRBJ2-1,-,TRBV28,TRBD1,TGTGCCAGCACCCTTTCTCTCCGGGACAGCGATGAGCAGTTCTTC,CASTLSLRDSDEQFF
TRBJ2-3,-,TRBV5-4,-,TGTGCCAGCCGACACCCCAGCCAAGATACGCAGTATTTT,CASRHPSQDTQYF
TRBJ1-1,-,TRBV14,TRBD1,TGTGCCAGCAGCCAAGATTGGGCAGGGGGCACCCGGGTTACTGAAGCTTTCTTT,CASSQDWAGGTRVTEAFF
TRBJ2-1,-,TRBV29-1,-,TGCAGCGTCTCCAAAGGGTCCGGAGGGCACAATGAGCAGTTCTTC,CSVSKGSGGHNEQFF
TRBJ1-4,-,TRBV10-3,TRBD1,TGTGCCATCCGATCCGGGACAGGGGGTGAAAAACTGTTTTTT,CAIRSGTGGEKLFF
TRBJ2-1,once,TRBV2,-,TGTGCCATCAGTCTGTACAATGAGCAGTTCTTC,CAISLYNEQFF
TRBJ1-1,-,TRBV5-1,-,TGCGCCAGCAGCTTGGGGCAGGGCATGAACACTGAAGCTTTCTTT,CASSLGQGMNTEAFF
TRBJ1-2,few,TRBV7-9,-,TGTGCCAGCAGCTCCCAGGGTAACTATGGCTACACCTTC,CASSSQGNYGYTF
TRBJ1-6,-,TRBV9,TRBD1,TGTGCCAGCAGCCCCGACAGGGGGTCGGCTTCACCCCTCCACTTT,CASSPDRGSASPLHF
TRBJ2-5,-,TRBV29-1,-,TGCAGCGTTGGTGAGGTGGAGACCCAGTACTTC,CSVGEVETQYF
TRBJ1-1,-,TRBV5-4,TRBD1,TGTGCCAGCAGTCCCCAAGGGGGCCGGAACACTGAAGCTTTCTTT,CASSPQGGRNTEAFF
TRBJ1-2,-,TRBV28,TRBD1,TGTGCCAGCAGACTGCAGGGGGACTATGGCTACACCTTC,CASRLQGDYGYTF
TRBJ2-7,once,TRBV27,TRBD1,TGTGCCAGCAGTCTCCGGGACAGGGTGTACGAGCAGTACTTC,CASSLRDRVYEQYF
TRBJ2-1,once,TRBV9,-,TGTGCCAGCAGCCCGGGGTCGGGCGAGCAGTTCTTC,CASSPGSGEQFF
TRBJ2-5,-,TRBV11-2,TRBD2,TGTGCCAGCAGCTTAGATTGGCGGGAGACCATGAGGGCCCAGTACTTC,CASSLDWRETMRAQYF
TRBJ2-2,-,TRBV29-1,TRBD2,TGCAGCGGACGACTAGCGGGAGGGCCATCCGGGGAGCTGTTTTTT,CSGRLAGGPSGELFF
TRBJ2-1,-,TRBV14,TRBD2,TGTGCCAGCAGCCAACGACTAGCGGGGCCCTACAATGAGCAGTTCTTC,CASSQRLAGPYNEQFF
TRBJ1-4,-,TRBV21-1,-,TGTGCCAGCAGAAACGACAACGTAACGAATGAAAAACTGTTTTTT,CASRNDNVTNEKLFF
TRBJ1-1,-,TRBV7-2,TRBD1,TGTGCCAGCAGCTTAGGACAGGGGGCGAACACTGAAGCTTTCTTT,CASSLGQGANTEAFF
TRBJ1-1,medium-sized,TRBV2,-,TGTGCCAGCAGTCTAACCCGGGGACAAATGAACACTGAAGCTTTCTTT,CASSLTRGQMNTEAFF
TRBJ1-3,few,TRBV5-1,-,TGCGCCAGCAGCTTGCTCTTCGGAAACACCATATATTTT,CASSLLFGNTIYF
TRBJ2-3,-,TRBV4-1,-,TGCGCCAGCAGCCAAGGCAGGGGTGGAGATACGCAGTATTTT,CASSQGRGGDTQYF
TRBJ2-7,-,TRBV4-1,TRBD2,TGCGCCAGCAGCCTCAGGACTAGCGGGGACTACGAGCAGTACTTC,CASSLRTSGDYEQYF
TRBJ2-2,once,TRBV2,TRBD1,TGTGCCAGCAGCGCCGGTCAGGGGGCGGCCACCGGGGAGCTGTTTTTT,CASSAGQGAATGELFF
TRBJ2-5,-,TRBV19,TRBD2,TGTGCCAGTAGCGACGGACTAGCGGGGGGCCCACTCCTACGAGAGCAGTACTTC,CASSDGLAGGPLLREQYF
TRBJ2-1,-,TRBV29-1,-,TGCAGCACCCGACACCTCAATGAGCAGTTCTTC,CSTRHLNEQFF
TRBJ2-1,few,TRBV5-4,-,TGTGCCAGCAGCTTGGGAGGGAAAGGGCACAATGAGCAGTTCTTC,CASSLGGKGHNEQFF
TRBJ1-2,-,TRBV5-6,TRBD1,TGTGCCAGCAGCAGGACAGGGGCATACTATGGCTACACCTTC,CASSRTGAYYGYTF
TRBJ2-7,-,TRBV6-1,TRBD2,TGTGCCAGCAGTGAGACACTAGCGGGCGAGCAGTACTTC,CASSETLAGEQYF
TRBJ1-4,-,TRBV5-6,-,TGTGCCAGCAGCCTGAGCGGCGCAGAGGAAAAACTGTTTTTT,CASSLSGAEEKLFF
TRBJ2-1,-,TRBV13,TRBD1,TGTGCCAGCAGTCGGACAGGGGCCTCCTACAATGAGCAGTTCTTC,CASSRTGASYNEQFF
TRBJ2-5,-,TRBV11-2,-,TGTGCCAGCAGACGAACGGGGTACCCCCAAGAGACCCAGTACTTC,CASRRTGYPQETQYF
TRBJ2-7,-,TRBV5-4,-,TGTGCCAGCAGCTTGCAGTCGGGCAGCGGGGAGCAGTACTTC,CASSLQSGSGEQYF
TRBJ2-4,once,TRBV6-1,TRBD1,TGTGCCAGCAGTGCAGGGGGCGGTTTGTTGGGATTTCAGTACTTC,CASSAGGGLLGFQYF
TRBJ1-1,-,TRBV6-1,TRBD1,TGTGCCAGCAGTGAACAGGGGGCGGGCACTGAAGCTTTCTTT,CASSEQGAGTEAFF
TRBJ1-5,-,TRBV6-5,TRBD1,TGTGCCAGCAGTCTACAGGGGAATCAGCCCCAGCATTTT,CASSLQGNQPQHF
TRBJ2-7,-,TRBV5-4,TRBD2,TGTGCCAGCAGCCGAGTAACGAGGACTAGCGGGGGCACCGTCTCCTACGAGCAGTACTTC,CASSRVTRTSGGTVSYEQYF
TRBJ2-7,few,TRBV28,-,TGTGCCAGCAGTGGGGGGGGGCTCGAGCAGTACTTC,CASSGGGLEQYF
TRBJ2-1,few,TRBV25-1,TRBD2,TGTGCCAGCACCCGAGCGGGAGTGTCCTACAATGAGCAGTTCTTC,CASTRAGVSYNEQFF
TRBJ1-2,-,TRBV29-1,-,TGCAGCGTTGGAGCCAGGCGAGATTCCCAGATGAGCTACCCCTTC,CSVGARRDSQMSYPF
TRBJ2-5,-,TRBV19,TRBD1,TGTGCCAGTAGTATAGGCAAGGGACAGCTACAAGAGACCCAGTACTTC,CASSIGKGQLQETQYF
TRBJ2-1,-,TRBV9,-,TGTGCCAGCAGCGCAGGCAACACCTACAATGAGCAGTTCTTC,CASSAGNTYNEQFF
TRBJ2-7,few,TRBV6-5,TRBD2,TGTGCCAGCAGACGGGGGGGGAGCTCCTACGAGCAGTACTTC,CASRRGGSSYEQYF
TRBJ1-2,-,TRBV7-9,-,TGTGCCAGCAGCCCCTCCACAGGGCTCGGCTACACCTTC,CASSPSTGLGYTF
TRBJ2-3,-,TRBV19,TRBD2,TGTGCCAGTAGTCCTCCGCCTAGCGGGAGGCGAGATACGCAGTATTTT,CASSPPPSGRRDTQYF
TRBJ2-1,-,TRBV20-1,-,TGCAGTGTAATTTTCAATGAGCAGTTCTTC,CSVIFNEQFF
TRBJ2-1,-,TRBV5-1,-,TGCGCCAGCAGGCCTCCTAGTTTGTACAATGAGCAGTTCTTC,CASRPPSLYNEQFF
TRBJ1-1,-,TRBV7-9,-,TGTGCCAGCAGCTTAAACCAATTGGGGAGGGACACTGAAGCTTTCTTT,CASSLNQLGRDTEAFF
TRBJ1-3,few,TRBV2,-,TGTGCCAGCAGTGAAGCGCTTTCCGGGGTGCAAGGAAACACCATATATTTT,CASSEALSGVQGNTIYF